This is a list of T cell receptor beta chains from one sample in a study of T cells after posttransplantation cyclophosphamide. Here immunoSEQ multiplex PCR was the method, and the copy in TCRdb shows in-frame clones only, minus some. The sample lists roughly 7,600 clones, 65% to 90% seen once, with 15% to 20% in the top ten. Sequencing used CD4+ T cells sorted from blood, obtained 950 to 1,200 days after allogeneic stem cell transplant with posttransplant cyclophosphamide. The receptors derive from a female patient aged 40-50 years who received an allogeneic stem cell transplant from a related donor, was CMV-positive, and had no GVHD. The graft donor may have given rise to some T cells. Each CDR3 is given with its conserved first and last residue. A D gene is named only where the DNA matches it firmly. The size entry is marked missing in some rows and otherwise reads once, few, many or a size class.

j_gene | abundance | d_gene | v_gene | CDR3nt | CDR3aa
TRBJ2-5 | . | TRBD2 | TRBV29-1 | TGCAGCGTTGAAGGACTAGCGGGAAAGAAAGAGACCCAGTACTTC | CSVEGLAGKKETQYF
TRBJ1-2 | . | . | TRBV28 | TGTGCCAGCAGTGATAACCCAGGGACTCGTGGCTACACCTTC | CASSDNPGTRGYTF
TRBJ2-4 | . | . | TRBV19 | TGTGCCAGTAGTATAATCGGCGGGTCCAAAAACATTCAGTACTTC | CASSIIGGSKNIQYF
TRBJ2-3 | once | TRBD2 | TRBV5-6 | TGTGCCAGCAGCCCCGGGGGGGGACCGGATACGCAGTATTTT | CASSPGGGPDTQYF
TRBJ2-2 | . | TRBD2 | TRBV4-1 | TGCGCCAGCAGACTAGCGGGGGGGCGATTCGGGGAGCTGTTTTTT | CASRLAGGRFGELFF
TRBJ1-6 | few | . | TRBV28 | TGTGCCAGCTTGCCCGGGGAGCTCTATAATTCACCCCTCCACTTT | CASLPGELYNSPLHF
TRBJ1-4 | . | . | TRBV18 | TGTGCCAGCTCCCAAGGGGAGGGTGAAAAACTGTTTTTT | CASSQGEGEKLFF
TRBJ2-4 | . | TRBD1 | TRBV7-9 | TGTGCCAGCAGCGGGACAGGGAACAAAAACATTCAGTACTTC | CASSGTGNKNIQYF
TRBJ1-5 | . | . | TRBV6-6 | TGTGCCAGCAAACAGGACGGCGCGGGATCGCCCCAGCATTTT | CASKQDGAGSPQHF
TRBJ2-5 | . | TRBD2 | TRBV5-1 | TGCGCCAGCAGCTTAATTGCCCGACTAGCGGGGAAGGGTGAGACCCAGTACTTC | CASSLIARLAGKGETQYF
TRBJ2-3 | . | . | TRBV9 | TGTGCCAGCAGCGTAGGCATCGGGGGGCCCACAGATACGCAGTATTTT | CASSVGIGGPTDTQYF
TRBJ1-4 | once | . | TRBV11-2 | TGTGCCAGCAGCTTAGAGCCTCGTGGGGCGGCCCAAGCAACTAATGAAAAACTGTTTTTT | CASSLEPRGAAQATNEKLFF
TRBJ2-2 | . | TRBD2 | TRBV5-4 | TGTGCCAGCCGGCGGGGAGGGGACACCGGGGAGCTGTTTTTT | CASRRGGDTGELFF
TRBJ1-6 | . | . | TRBV9 | TGTGCCAGCAGCGCTGGGACATTGGGTTCACCCCTCCACTTT | CASSAGTLGSPLHF
TRBJ1-2 | . | . | TRBV11-2 | TGTGCCAGCAGCTTCTTCCCTCCAGAGGGCCGGCAAACCTGTTTC | CASSFFPPEGRQTCF
TRBJ2-1 | . | TRBD2 | TRBV2 | TGTGCCAGCAGGAGACTAGCGGGGTCCCCAAAGTTCTTC | CASRRLAGSPKFF
TRBJ1-5 | few | TRBD1 | TRBV19 | TGTGCCAGTGGACAGGGGGATCAGCCCCAGCATTTT | CASGQGDQPQHF
TRBJ2-7 | . | TRBD1 | TRBV9 | TGTGCCAGCAGCGTGGGGACAGGGCTTAGCTACGAGCAGTACTTC | CASSVGTGLSYEQYF
TRBJ2-7 | . | TRBD1 | TRBV6-5 | TGTGCCAGCAGAGAAGACAGGGGGCCCTACGAGCAGTACTTC | CASREDRGPYEQYF
TRBJ1-6 | . | . | TRBV6-1 | TGTGCCAGCAGTGATTCGCAGGGGCTCGGTTCACCCCTCCACTTT | CASSDSQGLGSPLHF
TRBJ1-6 | . | TRBD1 | TRBV2 | TGTGCCGGGAAGGGACAGACGAATTCCCCCCTCCACTTT | CAGKGQTNSPLHF
TRBJ2-1 | few | TRBD1 | TRBV28 | TGTGCCAGCAGCAGACCGGGACAGGGAGCCAATGAGCAGTTCTTC | CASSRPGQGANEQFF
TRBJ2-7 | . | . | TRBV5-4 | TGTGCCAGCAGCCCTGGGACACTGAGCTCCTACGAGCAGTACTTC | CASSPGTLSSYEQYF
TRBJ1-4 | . | . | TRBV4-2 | TGTGCCAGCAGCCAAGATCAGGGCCGCCGGGTTTTTAATGAAAAACTGTTTTTT | CASSQDQGRRVFNEKLFF
TRBJ2-7 | . | . | TRBV10-3 | TGTGCCATCAGTGGAACAGGGTACTACGAGCAGTACTTC | CAISGTGYYEQYF
TRBJ2-7 | . | . | TRBV28 | TGTGCCAGCAGCGCCCTGGGAGCGGTTACCTACGAGCAGTACTTC | CASSALGAVTYEQYF
TRBJ2-1 | once | TRBD2 | TRBV6-5 | TGTGCCAGCAGACCCCTAGCGGGGGAAGAGCAGTTCTTC | CASRPLAGEEQFF
TRBJ2-3 | . | . | TRBV7-2 | TGTGCCAGCAGCTTAGCCCTATTACAGGGAGGGGCAGATACGCAGTATTTT | CASSLALLQGGADTQYF
TRBJ2-7 | . | . | TRBV14 | TGTGCCAGCAGCTTTCGAGGAGGGGTCGAGCAGTACTTC | CASSFRGGVEQYF
TRBJ2-3 | . | . | TRBV2 | TGTGCCGGCACCTGGGGGGTTCCCGGAGATACGCAGTATTTT | CAGTWGVPGDTQYF
TRBJ2-1 | once | TRBD1 | TRBV19 | TGTGCCAGTAGTATATCGCGGACAGGGGGGAATGAGCAGTTCTTC | CASSISRTGGNEQFF
TRBJ2-3 | . | . | TRBV5-1 | TGCGCCAGCTTACCGGGGGGCCCAAGCACAGATACGCAGTATTTT | CASLPGGPSTDTQYF
TRBJ1-4 | medium-sized | . | TRBV4-1 | TGCGCCAGCAGCCAAGATTCGGGTAATGAAAAACTGTTTTTT | CASSQDSGNEKLFF
TRBJ2-7 | . | TRBD2 | TRBV7-8 | TGTGCCAGCTCCACTAGCGGGGGGACCTACGAGCAGTACTTC | CASSTSGGTYEQYF
TRBJ1-1 | . | . | TRBV6-5 | TGTGCCAGCAGTCCGGACAGATTGAACACTGAAGCTTTCTTT | CASSPDRLNTEAFF
TRBJ1-6 | . | . | TRBV4-1 | TGCGCCAGCAGGGGGCCTTTAGGAACTCTTCTTAATTCACCCCTCCACTTT | CASRGPLGTLLNSPLHF
TRBJ2-5 | . | . | TRBV5-8 | TGTGCCAGCAGCTTCCGGGGTTCAGAGACCCAGTACTTC | CASSFRGSETQYF
TRBJ2-3 | . | . | TRBV7-3 | TGTGCCAGCAGCTCGACGGGATCTTTTACAGATACGCAGTATTTT | CASSSTGSFTDTQYF
TRBJ2-4 | . | TRBD2 | TRBV28 | TGTGCCAGCAGTTTGGGACTAGCGGGGGGCCTAGCCAAAAACATTCAGTACTTC | CASSLGLAGGLAKNIQYF
TRBJ2-7 | . | . | TRBV27 | TGTGCCAGCAGTCCATACGAGCAGTACTTC | CASSPYEQYF
TRBJ2-5 | . | TRBD1 | TRBV19 | TGTGCCAGTAGAGCTGACGGGACAGGGGGCGCCGAGACCCAGTACTTC | CASRADGTGGAETQYF
TRBJ1-1 | . | TRBD1 | TRBV27 | TGTGCCAGCAGTTCCCTGACAGGGGGGTACACTGAAGCTTTCTTT | CASSSLTGGYTEAFF
TRBJ1-1 | few | . | TRBV19 | TGTGCCAGTAGTATTTCTCCCCCAGGGGCCACTGAAGCTTTCTTT | CASSISPPGATEAFF
TRBJ1-1 | . | . | TRBV5-1 | TGCGCCAGCAGTCCAGGGATAGGGGAAGCTTTCTTT | CASSPGIGEAFF
TRBJ2-5 | . | TRBD1 | TRBV19 | TGTGCCAGTAGTATAACAGGGGAAGAGACCCAGTACTTC | CASSITGEETQYF
TRBJ2-7 | . | . | TRBV19 | TGTGCCAGTAGTTCCCGACAGAAAAACTACGAGCAGTACTTC | CASSSRQKNYEQYF
TRBJ1-6 | . | . | TRBV5-6 | TGTGCCAGCAGCTTCGCGATTGGGACAAATTCACCCCTCCACTTT | CASSFAIGTNSPLHF
TRBJ1-2 | . | TRBD1 | TRBV19 | TGTGCCAGTACCCCTAGCAGGGGGCAGAGCTATGGCTACACCTTC | CASTPSRGQSYGYTF
TRBJ2-1 | . | TRBD1 | TRBV19 | TGTGCCAGTAGGACAGGGGGCACCTACAATGAGCAGTTCTTC | CASRTGGTYNEQFF
TRBJ1-5 | . | TRBD1 | TRBV19 | TGTGCCAGTAGTACCCCAGGGGGAGAGACGTTTAGCAATCAGCCCCAGCATTTT | CASSTPGGETFSNQPQHF
TRBJ2-5 | . | . | TRBV9 | TGTGCCAGCAGCGTAACAGGGATGGGAAAGACCCAGTACTTC | CASSVTGMGKTQYF
TRBJ1-3 | few | . | TRBV10-3 | TGTGCCGTCAGCGGGGGCTCTGGAAACACCATATATTTT | CAVSGGSGNTIYF